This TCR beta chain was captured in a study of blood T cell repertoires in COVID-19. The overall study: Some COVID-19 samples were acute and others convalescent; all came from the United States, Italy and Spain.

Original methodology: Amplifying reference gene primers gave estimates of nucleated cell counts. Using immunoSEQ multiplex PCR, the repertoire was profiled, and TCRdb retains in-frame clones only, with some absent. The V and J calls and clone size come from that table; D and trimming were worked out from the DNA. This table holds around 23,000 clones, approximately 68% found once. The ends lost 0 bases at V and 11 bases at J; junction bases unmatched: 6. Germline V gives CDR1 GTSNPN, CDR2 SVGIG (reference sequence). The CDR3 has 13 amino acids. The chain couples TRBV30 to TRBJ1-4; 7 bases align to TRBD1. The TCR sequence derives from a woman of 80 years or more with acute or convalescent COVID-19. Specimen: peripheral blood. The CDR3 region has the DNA TGTGCCTGGAGTGTACGGGACAGTGCTAAACTGTTTTTT. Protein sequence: CAWSVRDSAKLFF.